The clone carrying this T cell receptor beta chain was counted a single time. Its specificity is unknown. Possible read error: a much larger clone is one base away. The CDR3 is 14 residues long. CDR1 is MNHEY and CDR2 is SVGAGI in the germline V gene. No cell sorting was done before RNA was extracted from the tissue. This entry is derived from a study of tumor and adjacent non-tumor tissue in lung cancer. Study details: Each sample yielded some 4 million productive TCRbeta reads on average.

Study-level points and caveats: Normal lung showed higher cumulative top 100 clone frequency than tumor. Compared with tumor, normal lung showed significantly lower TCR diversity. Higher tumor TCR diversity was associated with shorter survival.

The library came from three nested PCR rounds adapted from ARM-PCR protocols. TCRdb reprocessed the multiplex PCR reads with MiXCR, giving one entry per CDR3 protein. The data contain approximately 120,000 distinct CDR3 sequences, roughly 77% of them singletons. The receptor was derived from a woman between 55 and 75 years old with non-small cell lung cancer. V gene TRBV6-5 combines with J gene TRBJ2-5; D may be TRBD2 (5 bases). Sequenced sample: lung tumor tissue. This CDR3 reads CASNYSSSEETQYF. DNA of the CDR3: TGTGCCAGCAATTACTCGAGTAGCGAGGAGACCCAGTACTTC.